The next 10 T cell receptor beta chains were all read from a single sample in a study of human T cells and chemical hapten exposure. Stated time point: patch test 1, 2 weeks after DPC sensitization. Treatment in this sample: therapeutic diphenylcyclopropenone sensitization with weekly scalp DPC. TCRdb called the RACE reads again in MiXCR, with one record for every CDR3 protein. The sample comprises tens of thousands of distinct CDR3 sequences, about 7.5% of which are singletons, and roughly 1.4% rests with the top ten. Material: whole blood, obtained in connection with sensitization to the hapten diphenylcyclopropenone (DPC). These receptors were obtained from a woman aged 25 to 39 with alopecia areata. Some clones in this sample may be carry-over from other donors' samples.

This clonotype appeared many times. The chain is built from TRBV30 and TRBJ2-5; TRBD2 agrees at 13 bases. Trimming at V came to 4 bases and at J to 2 bases, leaving 19 bases not matched to a gene. Germline V lookup: CDR1 GTSNPN, CDR2 SVGIG (reference sequence). This CDR3 spans 20 amino acids. CDR3 region: CAWISDDRWTSGGQQETQYF. CDR3 in DNA: TGTGCCTGGATCTCTGACGACAGATGGACTAGCGGGGGTCAACAAGAGACCCAGTACTTC. Full variable domain (missing parts from reference TRBV30 and TRBJ2-5): SQTIHQWPATLVQPVGSPLSLECTVEGTSNPNLYWYRQAAGRGLQLLFYSVGIGQISSEVPQNLSASRPQDRQFILSSKKLLLSDSGFYLCAWISDDRWTSGGQQETQYFGPGTRLLVL.

This clonotype was observed many times. The rearrangement links TRBV19 to TRBJ2-7; D is unclear. V lost 6 bases, J lost 2 bases, and 11 bases lay in between. Germline assignment: CDR1 LNHDA and CDR2 SQIVND (reference sequence). This CDR3 is built from 13 residues. The CDR3 DNA sequence: TGTGCCAGTAGAACTACAGAAACCTACGAGCAGTACTTC. Protein: CASRTTETYEQYF. Supplemented by reference TRBV19 and TRBJ2-7, the full variable domain reads DGGITQSPKYLFRKEGQNVTLSCEQNLNHDAMYWYRQDPGQGLRLIYYSQIVNDFQKGDIAEGYSVSREKKESFPLTVTSAQKNPTAFYLCASRTTETYEQYFGPGTRLTVT.

This clonotype has ten or more counts. CDR3 protein: CSASTGSSYGYTF. CDR3 DNA sequence: TGCAGTGCTAGCACCGGGTCCAGTTATGGCTACACCTTC. The V gene is TRBV20-1, the J gene TRBJ1-2; D call uncertain. The CDR3 contains 13 residues. CDR1 DFQATT and CDR2 SNEGSKA come from the germline V gene (reference sequence). Trimming took 3 bases from V and 5 from J, leaving 13 bases between them.

This clonotype was seen only a few times. The chain is built from TRBV28 and TRBJ1-2; D gene uncertain. Trimming took 5 bases from V and 0 from J, leaving 19 bases between them. Germline CDR1 and CDR2: MDHEN and SYDVKM. The CDR3 extends over 17 amino acids. CDR3 residues: CASSPHPRRTPNYGYTF. The DNA for the CDR3 is TGTGCCAGCAGTCCTCACCCTCGGCGGACCCCTAACTATGGCTACACCTTC.

The chain carries TRBV6-2 or TRBV6-3 and TRBJ2-1; unclear D gene. Germline CDR1 is MNHEY and CDR2 is SVGEGT. The V end was cut by 3 bases, the J end by 0 bases, with 6 bases between. The CDR3 length is 14 residues. DNA for the CDR3: TGTGCCAGCAGTTATCCGAGCTCCTACAATGAGCAGTTCTTC. Its protein is CASSYPSSYNEQFF.

The chain recombines TRBV6-5 with TRBJ1-2; weak D call: TRBD1 (6 bases). This CDR3 comprises 13 residues. Germline CDR1 and CDR2: MNHEY and SVGAGI. V was clipped by 6 bases and J by 4 bases, with 12 bases between them. Here the CDR3 reads CASSHGQIYGYTF. The CDR3 DNA follows: TGTGCCAGCAGCCACGGACAGATCTATGGCTACACCTTC.

This clonotype was recorded at least ten times. The J gene is TRBJ1-1, the V gene TRBV2, with 8 nucleotides matching TRBD1. The germline V gene has CDR1 SNHLY and CDR2 FYNNEI. Losses at the gene ends were 9 bases for V and 3 bases for J; bases not matched to a gene: 6. The CDR3 extends over 13 amino acids. DNA of the CDR3: TGTGCCAGAGCCGGACAGGGAGACACTGAAGCTTTCTTT. This gives the protein CARAGQGDTEAFF.

This clonotype was picked up a small number of times. This chain links TRBV7-9 with TRBJ1-3; the D is unclear. Trimming stripped 7 bases from V and 0 bases from J, with 10 bases between. CDR3 length: 14 amino acids. Germline V lookup: CDR1 SEHNR, CDR2 FQNEAQ (reference sequence). The CDR3 DNA sequence: TGTGCCAGCACGAGGATTTACTCTGGAAACACCATATATTTT. Its translation is CASTRIYSGNTIYF.

Many counts were recorded for this clonotype. The chain joins TRBV6-1 to TRBJ1-2, with D tentatively TRBD1 (5 bases). The germline V gene encodes CDR1 MNHNS and CDR2 SASEGT. The length of the CDR3 is 15 residues. Deletions cut 3 bases from V and 5 bases from J, with 16 bases between. The CDR3 sequence is CASSDFQSGGYGYTF. In nucleotides, the CDR3 is TGTGCCAGCAGTGATTTTCAGTCGGGGGGTTATGGCTACACCTTC.

This chain joins TRBV2 and TRBJ2-3; 7 bases are a match to TRBD2. CDR3 length: 16 residues. Per the germline V gene, CDR1 is SNHLY and CDR2 is FYNNEI. V lost 5 bases and J lost 6; bases outside the gene matches: 14. The CDR3 DNA reads TGTGCCAGCAGTCGATCCGCCCGAGCGGGGTTGGATACGCAGTATTTT. Protein: CASSRSARAGLDTQYF.